A selection of T cell receptor beta chains follows, all from one sample in a study of blood T cell repertoires in COVID-19. The protocol was immunoSEQ multiplex PCR, while the TCRdb copy is restricted to in-frame clones and leaves out a portion. The table lists about 180,000 clones, more than 85% of them singletons, with roughly 2.9% in the top ten. Sequenced input: peripheral blood. The receptors originated from a woman aged 25 to 39 with active or convalescent COVID-19. CDR3s include the opening cysteine and the closing phenylalanine or tryptophan.

V: TRBV19
length: 15
J: TRBJ2-1
CDR3: CASSISGGSYNEQFF

V: TRBV7-9
length: 16
J: TRBJ1-4
CDR3: CASSPVGRGTNEKLFF

V: TRBV7-9
length: 14
J: TRBJ2-2
CDR3: CASSPPQGTGELFF

V: TRBV3-1/TRBV3-2
length: 14
J: TRBJ2-7
CDR3: CASSQGEGLGDQYF

V: TRBV9
length: 17
J: TRBJ2-5
CDR3: CASSVGSGSSRQETQYF

V: TRBV28
length: 13
J: TRBJ1-3
CDR3: CASSFFSGNTIYF

V: TRBV5-6
length: 15
J: TRBJ2-7
CDR3: CASSSLSQGAWEQYF

V: TRBV24-1
length: 16
J: TRBJ2-5
CDR3: CATSDLQTGGEETQYF

V: TRBV7-9
length: 15
J: TRBJ2-1
CDR3: CASYPTSGRAGEQFF

V: TRBV15
length: 12
J: TRBJ2-2
CDR3: CATSSGTGELFF

V: TRBV5-1
length: 14
J: TRBJ1-4
CDR3: CASSLVTLSGKLFF

V: TRBV4-1
length: 17
J: TRBJ2-4
CDR3: CASSQGVLGLAKNIQYF

V: TRBV28
length: 18
J: TRBJ2-2
CDR3: CASSSPGTSGSITGELFF

V: TRBV10-2
length: 16
J: TRBJ2-7
CDR3: CASSESAGYFAYEQYF

V: TRBV2
length: 17
J: TRBJ2-5
CDR3: CASSEGGGGNVGETQYF

V: TRBV2
length: 15
J: TRBJ2-5
CDR3: CASSGQGGGQETQYF